The 8 T cell receptor beta chains presented below share a single source sample, sequenced in a study of T-cell reconstitution after alpha-beta-depleted transplantation in children. The authors prepared the TCRbeta library with unique molecular identifiers. TCRdb reprocessed the PCR reads via MiXCR and lists one record per CDR3 protein. Here the sample spans over 100,000 distinct CDR3 sequences, over 9% being singletons. The specimen was PBMCs, collected before TCRalphabeta/CD19-depleted stem cell transplant. The origin of the receptors is a boy between 2 and 10 years old with acute lymphoblastic leukemia, due to receive a stem cell transplant.

This clonotype was observed many times. Here the CDR3 reads CASSPGLAGGPKLVYNEQFF. CDR3 bases: TGCGCCAGCAGCCCCGGACTAGCGGGAGGGCCTAAACTAGTCTACAATGAGCAGTTCTTC. V is TRBV5-1 and J is TRBJ2-1, with 15 bases aligning to TRBD2. The CDR3 is 20 amino acids. J lost 3 bases, V lost 4 bases, and 14 bases had no gene match. Per germline, CDR1 SGHRS and CDR2 YFSETQ. Complete variable domain (other parts from reference TRBV5-1 and TRBJ2-1): KAGVTQTPRYLIKTRGQQVTLSCSPISGHRSVSWYQQTPGQGLQFLFEYFSETQRNKGNFPGRFSGRQFSNSRSEMNVSTLELGDSALYLCASSPGLAGGPKLVYNEQFFGPGTRLTVL.

At least ten counts were recorded for this clonotype. The V and J genes are TRBV5-1 and TRBJ2-1; 7 nucleotides agree with TRBD2. The V segment lost 2 bases and the J segment 0 bases; nucleotides outside the gene matches: 5. Germline V gives CDR1 SGHRS, CDR2 YFSETQ. CDR3 length: 16 amino acids. The chain's CDR3 is CASSFLGGSSYNEQFF. The DNA of the CDR3 is TGCGCCAGCAGCTTTCTCGGGGGGAGCTCCTACAATGAGCAGTTCTTC. Complete variable domain (other parts from reference TRBV5-1 and TRBJ2-1): KAGVTQTPRYLIKTRGQQVTLSCSPISGHRSVSWYQQTPGQGLQFLFEYFSETQRNKGNFPGRFSGRQFSNSRSEMNVSTLELGDSALYLCASSFLGGSSYNEQFFGPGTRLTVL.

The V call is TRBV5-1, the J call TRBJ2-1; no reliable D call. Germline CDR1 SGHRS, CDR2 YFSETQ. V lost 2 bases, J lost 9 bases, and 6 bases lay in between. The CDR3 loop spans 11 amino acids. The CDR3: CASSLPGEQFF. DNA for the CDR3: TGCGCCAGCAGCTTACCGGGTGAGCAGTTCTTC.

This clonotype has more than one count but fewer than ten. The rearrangement uses TRBV7-9 and TRBJ1-5; D perhaps matches TRBD1 (6 bases). The V end lost 4 bases, the J end lost 2 bases, and 15 bases lay between the germline ends. The CDR3 has 16 residues. Germline CDR1 reads SEHNR; CDR2 reads FQNEAQ (reference sequence). The CDR3 sequence: CASSYGGAVGNQPQHF. The DNA of the CDR3 is TGTGCCAGCAGCTACGGGGGGGCCGTAGGCAATCAGCCCCAGCATTTT. Looking up the rest from reference TRBV7-9 and TRBJ1-5 gives the full variable domain: DTGVSQNPRHKITKRGQNVTFRCDPISEHNRLYWYRQTLGQGPEFLTYFQNEAQLEKSRLLSDRFSAERPKGSFSTLEIQRTEQGDSAMYLCASSYGGAVGNQPQHFGDGTRLSIL.

This clonotype has just a few counts. The genes are TRBV5-6 and TRBJ2-2, with 10 bases fitting TRBD2. The ends lost 4 bases at V and 6 bases at J; junction bases unmatched: 9. CDR1 and CDR2 from the germline V gene are SGHDT and YYEEEE. The CDR3 spans 16 residues. The CDR3 is CASSKDLAGASGELFF. CDR3 in DNA: TGTGCCAGCAGCAAGGACCTAGCGGGAGCATCCGGGGAGCTGTTTTTT.

This clonotype was recorded many times. The chain combines TRBV19 with TRBJ1-1; maybe TRBD1 (6 bases). Germline V lookup: CDR1 LNHDA, CDR2 SQIVND (reference sequence). Deletions cut 7 bases from V and 7 bases from J, with 13 bases between. The CDR3 runs 12 residues. CDR3: CASINRQDEAFF. The CDR3 nucleotides are TGTGCCAGTATTAACCGACAGGATGAAGCTTTCTTT.

This clonotype was detected a few times. The genes are TRBV20-1 and TRBJ2-5; 7 bases agree with TRBD2. Germline CDR1 and CDR2: DFQATT and SNEGSKA (reference sequence). This CDR3 has 14 residues. Losses at the gene ends were 3 bases for V and 4 bases for J; bases not matched to a gene: 8. CDR3 loop: CSASGEGWGETQYF. CDR3 coding DNA: TGCAGTGCTAGTGGGGAGGGTTGGGGAGAGACCCAGTACTTC.

Turning to this clonotype: Relative to the germline gene, one junction end is altered; a read error may explain this. The CDR3 DNA reads TGTGCCTGCAGCCCACGACTTACCGGGACAGGGAATGAAAAACTGTTTTTT. It yields the protein CACSPRLTGTGNEKLFF. The chain links TRBV27 to TRBJ1-4; 9 bases align to TRBD1. The CDR3 is made up of 17 amino acids. CDR1 is MNHEY and CDR2 is SMNVEV in the germline V gene (reference sequence).